This TCR beta chain emerged from a study of T-cell memory formation after mild COVID-19. Whole-study results and caveats: There was a balanced CD4/CD8 profile in clones contracting day 15 to 85, and later expanders leaned CD4+.

One entry per CDR3 protein results from TCRdb running MiXCR on the 5' RACE reads. The sample contains about 320,000 distinct CDR3 sequences, around 15% of which appear only once. Germline V gene sequence: CDR1 DFQATT, CDR2 SNEGSKA (reference sequence). J lost 9 bases, V lost 0 bases, and 7 bases had no gene match. CDR3 size: 15 residues. With regard to this clonotype: Its target is unknown.

The chain links TRBV20-1 to TRBJ2-1; 11 bases map to TRBD1. Sequences were obtained from PBMCs or a T cell subset sorted from them (not recorded which). This sequence was found in a man aged 18 to 29 who had mild COVID-19 (a few samples of this study predate the infection). Cell type and time point are not known. The CDR3 is CSARDPRTGGSEQFF. The CDR3 bases are TGCAGTGCTAGAGATCCTCGGACAGGGGGCAGTGAGCAGTTCTTC.